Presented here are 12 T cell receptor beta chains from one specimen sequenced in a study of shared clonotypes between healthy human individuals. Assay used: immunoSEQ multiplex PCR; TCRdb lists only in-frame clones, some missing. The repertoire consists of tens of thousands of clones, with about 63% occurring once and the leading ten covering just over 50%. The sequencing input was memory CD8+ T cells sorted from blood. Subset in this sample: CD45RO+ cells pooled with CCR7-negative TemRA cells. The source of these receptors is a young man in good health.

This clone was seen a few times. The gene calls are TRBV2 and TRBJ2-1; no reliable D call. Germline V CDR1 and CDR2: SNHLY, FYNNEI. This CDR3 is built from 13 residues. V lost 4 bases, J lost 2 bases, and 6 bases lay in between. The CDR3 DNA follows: TGTGCCAGCAGTGTTGAAGCCTACAATGAGCAGTTCTTC. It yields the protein CASSVEAYNEQFF. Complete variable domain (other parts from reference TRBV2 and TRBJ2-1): EPEVTQTPSHQVTQMGQEVILRCVPISNHLYFYWYRQILGQKVEFLVSFYNNEISEKSEIFDDQFSVERPDGSNFTLKIRSTKLEDSAMYFCASSVEAYNEQFFGPGTRLTVL.

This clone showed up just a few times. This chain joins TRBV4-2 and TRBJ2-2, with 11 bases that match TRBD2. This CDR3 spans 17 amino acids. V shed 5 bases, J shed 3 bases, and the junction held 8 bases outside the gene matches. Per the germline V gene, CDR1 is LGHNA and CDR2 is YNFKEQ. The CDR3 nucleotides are TGTGCCAGCAGCTTGCTTAGCGGGAGGGCCGACACCGGGGAGCTGTTTTTT. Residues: CASSLLSGRADTGELFF.

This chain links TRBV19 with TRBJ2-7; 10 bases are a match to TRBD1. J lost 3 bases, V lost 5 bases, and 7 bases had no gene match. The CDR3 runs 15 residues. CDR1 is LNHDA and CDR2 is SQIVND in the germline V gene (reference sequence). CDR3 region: CASSPGTGVYYEQYF. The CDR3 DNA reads TGTGCCAGTAGTCCAGGGACAGGGGTTTACTACGAGCAGTACTTC.

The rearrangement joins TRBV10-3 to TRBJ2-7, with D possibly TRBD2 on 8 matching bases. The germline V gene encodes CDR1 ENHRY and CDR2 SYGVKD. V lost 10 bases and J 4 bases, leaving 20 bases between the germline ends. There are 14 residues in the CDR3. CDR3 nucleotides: TGTGCCACGGGAGGGGGCTGGGGAGCTTACGAGCAGTACTTC. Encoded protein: CATGGGWGAYEQYF.

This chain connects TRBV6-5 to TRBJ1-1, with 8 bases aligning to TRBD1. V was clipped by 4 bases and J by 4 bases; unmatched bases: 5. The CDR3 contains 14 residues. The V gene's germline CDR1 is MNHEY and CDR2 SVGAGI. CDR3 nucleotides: TGTGCCAGCAGTTCCCTAACAGGGGGCACTGAAGCTTTCTTT. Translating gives CASSSLTGGTEAFF.

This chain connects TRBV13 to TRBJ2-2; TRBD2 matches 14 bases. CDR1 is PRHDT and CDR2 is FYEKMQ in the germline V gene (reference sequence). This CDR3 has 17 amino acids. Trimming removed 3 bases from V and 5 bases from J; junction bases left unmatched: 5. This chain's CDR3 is CASSFGTSGSVTGELFF. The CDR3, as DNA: TGTGCCAGCAGCTTTGGGACTAGCGGGAGTGTAACCGGGGAGCTGTTTTTT.

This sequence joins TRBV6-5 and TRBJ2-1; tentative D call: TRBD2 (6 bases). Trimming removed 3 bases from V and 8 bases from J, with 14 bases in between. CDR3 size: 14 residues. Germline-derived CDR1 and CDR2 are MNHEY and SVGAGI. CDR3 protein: CASSYGLAGHEQFF. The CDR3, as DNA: TGTGCCAGCAGTTATGGTCTGGCGGGACATGAGCAGTTCTTC.

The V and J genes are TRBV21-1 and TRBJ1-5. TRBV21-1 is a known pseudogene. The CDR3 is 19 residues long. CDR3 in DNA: TGTGCCAGCAGCAATCCTGATATAGAATTTTCTGGCTCTAATCAGCCCCAGCATTTT. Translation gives CASSNPDIEFSGSNQPQHF.

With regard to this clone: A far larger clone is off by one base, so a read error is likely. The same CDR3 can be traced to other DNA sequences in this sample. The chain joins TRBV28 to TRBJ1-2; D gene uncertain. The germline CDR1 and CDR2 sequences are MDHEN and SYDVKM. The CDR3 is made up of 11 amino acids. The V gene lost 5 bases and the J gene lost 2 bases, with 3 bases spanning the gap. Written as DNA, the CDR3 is TGTGCCAGCAGTAGAAACTATGGCTACACCTTC. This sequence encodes CASSRNYGYTF.

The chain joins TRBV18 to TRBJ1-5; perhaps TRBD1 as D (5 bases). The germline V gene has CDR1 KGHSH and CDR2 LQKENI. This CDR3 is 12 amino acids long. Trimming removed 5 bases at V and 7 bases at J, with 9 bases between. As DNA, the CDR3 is TGTGCCAGCTCAGTGGGGGAACAGCCCCAGCATTTT. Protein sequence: CASSVGEQPQHF.

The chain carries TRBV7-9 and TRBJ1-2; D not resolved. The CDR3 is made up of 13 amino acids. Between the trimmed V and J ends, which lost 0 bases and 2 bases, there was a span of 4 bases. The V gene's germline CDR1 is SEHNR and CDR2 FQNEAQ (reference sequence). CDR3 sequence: CASSLAGNYGYTF. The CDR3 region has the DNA TGTGCCAGCAGCTTAGCCGGGAACTATGGCTACACCTTC. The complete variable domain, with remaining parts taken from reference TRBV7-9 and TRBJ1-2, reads DTGVSQNPRHKITKRGQNVTFRCDPISEHNRLYWYRQTLGQGPEFLTYFQNEAQLEKSRLLSDRFSAERPKGSFSTLEIQRTEQGDSAMYLCASSLAGNYGYTFGSGTRLTVV.

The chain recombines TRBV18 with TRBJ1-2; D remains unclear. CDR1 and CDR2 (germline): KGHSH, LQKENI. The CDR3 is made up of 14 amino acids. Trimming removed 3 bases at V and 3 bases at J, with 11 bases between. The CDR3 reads CASSPGTSDYGYTF. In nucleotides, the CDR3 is TGTGCCAGCTCACCCGGCACATCAGACTATGGCTACACCTTC.